The clone carrying this T cell receptor beta chain was seen repeatedly, ten times or more. Its antigen is not identified. TCRdb re-derived calls from the 5' RACE reads in MiXCR, one entry per CDR3 protein. The sample holds about 660,000 distinct CDR3 sequences; 8.6% are singletons and the top ten take roughly 0.9%. This specimen comes from a study of identical twins. Study-level points and caveats: Among beta out-of-frame sequences, excess sharing between twins appeared weaker. Shared out-of-frame alpha sequences (those common to twins) showed excess low generation probability.

The V gene's germline CDR1 is SGHRS and CDR2 YFSETQ. V was cut by 0 bases and J by 5 bases, with 5 bases left in between. The length of the CDR3 is 12 residues. This sample was shared with a second study, whose subject was yellow fever vaccine responses in identical twins. That work states: The T cell response to vaccination in identical twins was reportedly partly convergent and partly personalized.

The sequencing input was PBMCs. J is TRBJ1-2 and V is TRBV5-1; tentatively, D is TRBD1 (5 bases). This sequence was found in a woman between 18 and 30 years old in good health. The CDR3 sequence is CASSLEGYGYTF. The CDR3 DNA sequence: TGCGCCAGCAGCTTGGAGGGGTATGGCTACACCTTC.